The 20 T cell receptor beta chains below were found in one sample sequenced in a study of monozygotic twins with inflammatory bowel disease. TCRdb reanalyzed the 5' RACE reads, giving one entry per CDR3 protein sequence and no DNA. This listing includes 310,000 or so distinct CDR3 sequences. Sequenced material: blood. These receptors all stem from a human donor with ulcerative colitis or Crohn's disease, or a healthy co-twin of an affected twin (not recorded which).

The chain uses TRBV28 and TRBJ2-5; the TRBD1 assignment by TCRdb is unverifiable without DNA. Germline V gene data show CDR1 as MDHEN and CDR2 as SYDVKM. The CDR3 spans 14 residues. This CDR3 reads CASHGTGGQETQYF.

This chain joins TRBV5-6 and TRBJ2-7. The CDR3 has 15 amino acids. Germline V lookup: CDR1 SGHDT, CDR2 YYEEEE. This CDR3 reads CASSPSGFSSYEQYF.

The V gene is TRBV11-2, the J gene TRBJ2-1; the D call of TRBD2 rests on TCRdb alone, since no DNA is present to check it. Germline CDR1 reads SGHAT; CDR2 reads FQNNGV. The CDR3 is made up of 17 amino acids. The CDR3 reads CASSLGGTSGGYNEQFF.

The rearrangement uses TRBV27 and TRBJ1-5. The CDR3 has 14 amino acids. Germline loops: CDR1 MNHEY, CDR2 SMNVEV (reference sequence). The CDR3 is CASSFGRSNQPQHF.

This chain uses TRBV18 with TRBJ2-7; the D call of TRBD1 rests on TCRdb alone, since no DNA is present to check it. The CDR3 runs to 14 residues. Germline values: CDR1 KGHSH, CDR2 LQKENI. CDR3 protein: CASSPTGINYEQYF.

The rearrangement links TRBV12-3 or TRBV12-4 to TRBJ2-7; the D call of TRBD1 rests on TCRdb alone, since no DNA is present to check it. The CDR3 has 15 amino acids. Here the CDR3 reads CASKKGQGVTYEQYF.

The chain links TRBV3-1 to TRBJ1-4. Germline values: CDR1 LGHDT, CDR2 YNNKEL (reference sequence). The CDR3 runs to 12 residues. This chain's CDR3 is CASSQEDEKLFF.

This rearrangement joins TRBV12-3 or TRBV12-4 to TRBJ2-1; with no DNA, the TCRdb D assignment of TRBD1 cannot be verified. The CDR3 totals 14 residues. The CDR3 here is CASSLQGAIDEQFF.

The J gene is TRBJ2-6, the V gene TRBV10-2; without DNA, the TCRdb call of TRBD1 cannot be checked. Germline V gene data show CDR1 as WSHSY and CDR2 as SAAADI. The CDR3 is 13 residues long. CDR3 region: CASGNAGANVLTF.

V is TRBV12-3 or TRBV12-4 and J is TRBJ1-1; TCRdb selects TRBD1, and the lack of DNA leaves this call unchecked. The CDR3 extends over 13 amino acids. This CDR3 is CASSFGGGMVAFF.

The chain couples TRBV5-4 to TRBJ1-1; no DNA is available, so the TRBD1 call from TCRdb remains unchecked. The CDR3 totals 15 residues. Germline V gene data show CDR1 as SGHNT and CDR2 as YYREEE (reference sequence). CDR3: CASSLRDRVYTEAFF.

The V and J genes are TRBV29-1 and TRBJ1-2; TCRdb designates TRBD1, a call that cannot be tested without DNA. The CDR3 length is 12 residues. Germline V gene sequence: CDR1 SQVTM, CDR2 ANQGSEA. The CDR3 reads CSVEDGGVGYTF.

This chain connects TRBV7-3 to TRBJ2-5; TCRdb's D call of TRBD2 is untestable without DNA. The CDR3 consists of 19 residues. Germline CDR1 and CDR2: SGHTA and FQGTGA. The CDR3 loop is CASSPHGRVTLAGVETQYF.

The V call is TRBV2, the J call TRBJ1-6. Germline CDR1 and CDR2: SNHLY and FYNNEI. The length of the CDR3 is 14 residues. The CDR3 sequence is CASTLRSYNLPLHF.

This chain uses TRBV3-1 with TRBJ2-1; TCRdb designates TRBD1, a call that cannot be tested without DNA. Germline values: CDR1 LGHDT, CDR2 YNNKEL (reference sequence). The CDR3 sequence is 13 residues long. The CDR3 here is CASSQDRVNEQFF.

The gene calls are TRBV3-1 and TRBJ1-2; TCRdb names TRBD1, which stays unverified in the absence of DNA. Germline CDR1 reads LGHDT; CDR2 reads YNNKEL (reference sequence). This CDR3 is built from 12 residues. The CDR3 loop is CASSLLSGGYTF.

V is TRBV2 and J is TRBJ2-5; TCRdb picks TRBD1, but there is no DNA to check that call. The germline V gene encodes CDR1 SNHLY and CDR2 FYNNEI. This CDR3 is built from 13 residues. The CDR3 sequence: CASSTQGWETQYF.

The CDR3 protein is CASSLDQGVYGYTF. The V and J genes are TRBV5-1 and TRBJ1-2; TCRdb names TRBD1, which stays unverified in the absence of DNA. Per the germline V gene, CDR1 is SGHRS and CDR2 is YFSETQ. This CDR3 spans 14 amino acids.

This CDR3 reads CASSLSGFGTDTQYF. J is TRBJ2-3 and V is TRBV27. Germline V lookup: CDR1 MNHEY, CDR2 SMNVEV (reference sequence). The CDR3 runs to 15 residues.

The chain links TRBV6-6 to TRBJ1-1; TCRdb's D call, TRBD1, is unchecked because there is no DNA. This CDR3 is 14 amino acids long. Germline V gene data show CDR1 as MNHNY and CDR2 as SVGAGI (reference sequence). The CDR3 loop reads CASSYSWDRTEAFF.